These 24 T cell receptor beta chains were sequenced from one sample in a study of shared clonotypes between healthy human individuals. The table came from immunoSEQ multiplex PCR; TCRdb's copy has only in-frame clones and leaves some out. The table records approximately 98,000 clones, roughly two thirds of them present only once. The sequenced sample consisted of memory CD8+ T cells sorted from blood. This sample's subset: CD45RO+ cells pooled with CCR7-negative TemRA cells. All receptors derive from a woman aged 25 to 39 in good health.

Comments on this clone: The germline gene is not matched at one end of the junction; a read error may be the cause. This chain joins TRBV13 and TRBJ2-2; TRBD2 might be the D (6 bases). CDR1 PRHDT and CDR2 FYEKMQ come from the germline V gene (reference sequence). The CDR3 covers 14 residues. This CDR3 is CASSVGLRGGELFF. CDR3 coding DNA: TGTGCCAGCAGCGTAGGACTACGCGGCGGGGAGCTGTTTTTT.

This clone has a single count. This rearrangement joins TRBV5-8 to TRBJ1-5; D may be TRBD1 (5 bases). This CDR3 is 15 amino acids long. Germline loops: CDR1 SGHTS, CDR2 YDEGEE. V was shortened by 4 bases and J by 3 bases, with 14 bases between the two germline ends. The CDR3 region has the DNA TGTGCCAGCAGCCCCCCCGGGGGAATCAATCAGCCCCAGCATTTT. Protein: CASSPPGGINQPQHF. The full variable domain, with the rest looked up from reference TRBV5-8 and TRBJ1-5, is EAGVTQSPTHLIKTRGQQATLRCSPISGHTSVYWYQQALGLGLQFLLWYDEGEERNRGNFPPRFSGRQFPNYSSELNVNALELEDSALYLCASSPPGGINQPQHFGDGTRLSIL.

This chain uses TRBV19 with TRBJ2-1; TRBD2 agrees at 9 bases. Germline loops: CDR1 LNHDA, CDR2 SQIVND (reference sequence). This CDR3 comprises 15 residues. With 2 bases clipped from V and 7 bases from J, the junction kept 6 bases outside the gene matches. CDR3 DNA: TGTGCCAGTAGTATAATACTAGCGGGCGGGAATGAGCAGTTCTTC. It is translated as CASSIILAGGNEQFF.

With respect to this clone: This same CDR3 is encoded by further DNA sequences in the sample. The chain uses TRBV7-9 and TRBJ2-7; 8 nucleotides match TRBD2. CDR3 length: 14 amino acids. The V and J ends lost 1 base and 3 bases, in that order; junction bases with no gene match: 2. The germline V gene has CDR1 SEHNR and CDR2 FQNEAQ (reference sequence). The CDR3 reads CASSLGLAGYEQYF. In nucleotides, the CDR3 is TGTGCCAGCAGCTTAGGGCTAGCGGGCTACGAGCAGTACTTC.

The V and J genes are TRBV6-4 and TRBJ2-3; 10 bases are a match to TRBD1. The germline CDR1 and CDR2 sequences are MRHNA and SNTAGT. Trimming cost V 8 bases and J 1 base; bases outside gene matches: 6. CDR3 length equals 15 residues. CDR3 nucleotides: TGTGCCAGCTCTATCGGGACAGGGGGCACAGATACGCAGTATTTT. This codes for CASSIGTGGTDTQYF.

For this clone: Germline and junction disagree at one end, which may indicate a read error. The genes are TRBV4-1 and TRBJ1-2, with a tentative D call TRBD1 (5 bases). This CDR3 is built from 16 residues. The V gene's germline CDR1 is MGHRA and CDR2 YSYEKL. The DNA for the CDR3 is TGTGCCAGCAGCAACCGTTTGGGACTCCCAATGGATGGCTACACCTTC. It specifies CASSNRLGLPMDGYTF.

The chain combines TRBV7-6 with TRBJ2-1, with D maybe TRBD1 (5 bases). The CDR3 consists of 14 residues. Per the germline V gene, CDR1 is SGHVS and CDR2 is FNYEAQ. Trimming left V 5 bases short and J 15 bases short, with 23 bases between. CDR3 sequence: CASSPVIGARAPFF. Here the CDR3 DNA reads TGTGCCAGCAGCCCGGTGATTGGGGCCAGGGCGCCGTTCTTC.

This clone was observed a handful of times. The V call is TRBV19, the J call TRBJ1-4, with D possibly TRBD1 on 5 matching bases. V was trimmed by 4 bases and J by 0 bases, leaving 9 bases between them. Germline V lookup: CDR1 LNHDA, CDR2 SQIVND (reference sequence). This CDR3 region has 15 residues. The CDR3 spells CASSTGTATNEKLFF. The CDR3 nucleotides read TGTGCCAGTAGTACGGGGACTGCAACTAATGAAAAACTGTTTTTT. The complete variable domain, with remaining parts taken from reference TRBV19 and TRBJ1-4, reads DGGITQSPKYLFRKEGQNVTLSCEQNLNHDAMYWYRQDPGQGLRLIYYSQIVNDFQKGDIAEGYSVSREKKESFPLTVTSAQKNPTAFYLCASSTGTATNEKLFFGSGTQLSVL.

The chain joins TRBV13 to TRBJ1-5; no definite D call. Germline V gene data show CDR1 as PRHDT and CDR2 as FYEKMQ (reference sequence). Trimming removed 3 bases from V and 6 bases from J, with 12 bases in between. This CDR3 contains 14 residues. CDR3 sequence (DNA): TGTGCCAGCAGCTTGGGCAGGACGCTTCAGCCCCAGCATTTT. Protein sequence: CASSLGRTLQPQHF.

The chain has TRBV7-2 and TRBJ2-2, with D possibly matching TRBD2 (5 bases). Germline-derived CDR1 and CDR2 are SGHTA and FQGNSA. The CDR3 is made up of 17 amino acids. Trimming stripped 5 bases from V and 10 bases from J, with 26 bases between. In nucleotides, the CDR3 is TGTGCCAGCAGCGTTAGCTTAGCGTCGTCGGGGTATGAGGAGCTGTTTTTT. It codes for CASSVSLASSGYEELFF.

The chain combines TRBV30 with TRBJ2-7; D gene ambiguous. Trimming cost V 5 bases and J 3 bases, with 11 bases left between them. CDR3 length equals 12 residues. Germline CDR1 and CDR2: GTSNPN and SVGIG (reference sequence). CDR3 loop: CAWDGNSYEQYF. The DNA of the CDR3 is TGTGCCTGGGATGGGAATAGCTACGAGCAGTACTTC.

This clone showed up just a few times. V usage is TRBV9 and J usage is TRBJ1-5; TRBD1 might be the D (5 bases). V lost 3 bases and J 3 bases, leaving 13 bases between the germline ends. This CDR3 is built from 15 residues. Germline lookup yields CDR1 SGDLS and CDR2 YYNGEE. The CDR3 loop reads CASSAQGQANQPQHF. CDR3 DNA: TGTGCCAGCAGCGCACAAGGACAAGCCAATCAGCCCCAGCATTTT.

This clone was seen repeatedly, ten times or more. The same CDR3 arises from other DNA sequences in this sample as well. This chain connects TRBV28 to TRBJ1-4, with a tentative D call TRBD1 (6 bases). This CDR3 has 15 amino acids. Germline V gives CDR1 MDHEN, CDR2 SYDVKM. Trimming removed 10 bases at V and 2 bases at J, with 17 bases between. CDR3 sequence reads: CATQTRQDTNEKLFF. The CDR3 coding sequence is TGTGCCACCCAAACGAGACAGGACACTAATGAAAAACTGTTTTTT.

The rearrangement joins TRBV25-1 to TRBJ2-2; tentatively, D is TRBD1 (5 bases). The CDR3 has 16 amino acids. V lost 0 bases and J 0 bases, leaving 8 bases between the germline ends. Germline V gene sequence: CDR1 MGHDK, CDR2 SYGVNS. The CDR3 sequence is CASSEYNRSNTGELFF. CDR3 coding DNA: TGTGCCAGCAGTGAATATAACAGGTCGAACACCGGGGAGCTGTTTTTT.

The rearrangement links TRBV18 to TRBJ2-7, with a possible D match to TRBD1 (6 bases). The CDR3 spans 15 residues. Trimming took off 0 bases at V and 0 bases at J, with 9 bases between the two ends. Per germline, CDR1 KGHSH and CDR2 LQKENI. Here the CDR3 reads CASSPPDRSSYEQYF. The CDR3 DNA is TGTGCCAGCTCACCACCGGACAGAAGCTCCTACGAGCAGTACTTC.

V and J are TRBV11-2 and TRBJ2-7; D not resolved. Germline-derived CDR1 and CDR2 are SGHAT and FQNNGV. The CDR3 extends over 14 amino acids. V was shortened by 4 bases and J by 6 bases, with 16 bases between the two germline ends. The DNA for the CDR3 is TGTGCCAGCAGCTATAATGGGCCCGAAGGCGAGCAGTACTTC. This sequence encodes CASSYNGPEGEQYF.

The V and J genes are TRBV7-2 and TRBJ2-7, with 8 bases aligning to TRBD2. The germline V gene encodes CDR1 SGHTA and CDR2 FQGNSA. CDR3 length: 14 amino acids. With 1 base clipped from V and 4 bases from J, the junction kept 3 bases outside the gene matches. In DNA form, the CDR3 reads TGTGCCAGCAGCTTAGTTCGGGGGGGATACGAGCAGTACTTC. This sequence encodes CASSLVRGGYEQYF.

The genes are TRBV7-6 and TRBJ2-3; possible D gene TRBD2, 5 bases. The CDR3 loop spans 14 amino acids. V dropped 6 bases and J dropped 5 bases, with 15 bases sitting between them. Germline lookup yields CDR1 SGHVS and CDR2 FNYEAQ. CDR3 nucleotides: TGTGCCAGCAGTTCCCCCGGTGAGGGAGATACGCAGTATTTT. This translates into CASSSPGEGDTQYF.

The chain is built from TRBV7-9 and TRBJ2-7; D is uncertain. Trimming took off 0 bases at V and 2 bases at J, with 5 bases between the two ends. Germline V gives CDR1 SEHNR, CDR2 FQNEAQ (reference sequence). This CDR3 has 13 amino acids. The CDR3 loop reads CASSLAATYEQYF. DNA of the CDR3: TGTGCCAGCAGCTTAGCGGCCACCTACGAGCAGTACTTC.

The rearrangement links TRBV6-1 to TRBJ2-3; D is perhaps TRBD2 (6 bases). The CDR3 is made up of 15 amino acids. Germline-derived CDR1 and CDR2 are MNHNS and SASEGT. V lost 4 bases and J lost 0, with 11 bases in between. The CDR3 is CASSVSAGSTDTQYF. CDR3 DNA: TGTGCCAGCAGTGTTTCTGCGGGGAGCACAGATACGCAGTATTTT.

In its sample, this clone was seen a few times. The rearrangement joins TRBV7-6 to TRBJ2-1; weak D call: TRBD2 (6 bases). The CDR3 has 14 amino acids. Germline V gives CDR1 SGHVS, CDR2 FNYEAQ. Trimming cost V 5 bases and J 2 bases, with 10 bases left between them. The CDR3 loop is CASSPGETYNEQFF. The CDR3 region has the DNA TGTGCCAGCAGCCCGGGAGAGACCTACAATGAGCAGTTCTTC.

Many counts were recorded for this clone. The chain links TRBV6-1 to TRBJ2-1; 7 bases match TRBD2. The CDR3 has 15 amino acids. Germline V CDR1 and CDR2: MNHNS, SASEGT. J lost 4 bases, V lost 2 bases, and 5 bases had no gene match. DNA for the CDR3: TGTGCCAGCAGTGAATTAAGCGGGGAGTACAATGAGCAGTTCTTC. Translation gives CASSELSGEYNEQFF.

This rearrangement joins TRBV19 to TRBJ1-4; maybe TRBD1 (5 bases). Trimming pared 10 bases from V and 7 bases from J, leaving 16 bases between. Germline loops: CDR1 LNHDA, CDR2 SQIVND (reference sequence). The CDR3 sequence is 13 residues long. CDR3 sequence (DNA): TGTGCCACCCGGGACTTCGTCGGTGAAAAACTGTTTTTT. This encodes CATRDFVGEKLFF.

A remark on this clone: The same CDR3 arises from other DNA sequences in this sample as well. This chain uses TRBV5-1 with TRBJ2-7; tentatively, D is TRBD1 or TRBD2 (5 bases each). The CDR3 loop spans 14 amino acids. Germline V gene data show CDR1 as SGHRS and CDR2 as YFSETQ. V was shortened by 4 bases and J by 6 bases, with 17 bases between the two germline ends. The CDR3 region is CASSPGTGTLEQYF. In DNA form, the CDR3 reads TGCGCCAGCAGCCCTGGGACGGGGACCCTCGAGCAGTACTTC.